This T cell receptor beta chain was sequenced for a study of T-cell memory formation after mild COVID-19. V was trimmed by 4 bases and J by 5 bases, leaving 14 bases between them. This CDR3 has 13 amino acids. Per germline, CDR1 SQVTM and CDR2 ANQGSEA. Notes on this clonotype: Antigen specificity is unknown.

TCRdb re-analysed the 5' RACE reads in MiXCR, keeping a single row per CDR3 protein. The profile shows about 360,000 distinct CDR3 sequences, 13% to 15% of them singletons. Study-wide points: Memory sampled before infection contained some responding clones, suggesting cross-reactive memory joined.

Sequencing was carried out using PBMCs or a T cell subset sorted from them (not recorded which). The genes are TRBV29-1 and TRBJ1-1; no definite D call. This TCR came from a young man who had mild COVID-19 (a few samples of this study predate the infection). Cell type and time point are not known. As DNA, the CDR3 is TGCAGCGTTGTTTGGGGTAGGGATACTGAAGCTTTCTTT. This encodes CSVVWGRDTEAFF.